A selection of T cell receptor beta chains follows, all from one sample in a study of T cell repertoires in cytomegalovirus infection. TCRdb reprocessed the reads via MiXCR and lists one record per CDR3 protein. The table lists 570,000 or so distinct CDR3 sequences, 40% of them singletons. Their antigens remain unidentified. This material consisted of cultured PBMCs, taken from culture after CMV antigen stimulation. The receptors were gathered from a human donor in good health (CMV status not recorded). Some clones in this sample may be carry-over from other donors' samples. Each CDR3 is given with its conserved first and last residue. Fields, in order: clone size, V gene, D gene, J gene, CDR3 DNA, CDR3 protein. D genes are given only for firm matches. Size is omitted from some rows. Given values are once, few, many or a class for expanded clones.

clone_size: few
v_call: TRBV7-8
d_call: .
j_call: TRBJ2-1
cdr3_nt: TGTGCCAGCAGCTCCCCCAAGGCCCGGCAGGGGAAACGTGGCAATGAGCAGTTCTTC
cdr3_aa: CASSSPKARQGKRGNEQFF

clone_size: few
v_call: TRBV19
d_call: TRBD2
j_call: TRBJ2-1
cdr3_nt: TGTGCCAGTCAGGCGGTGGGGACTAGCGTCCTCAATGAGCAGTTCTTC
cdr3_aa: CASQAVGTSVLNEQFF

clone_size: .
v_call: TRBV28
d_call: .
j_call: TRBJ2-3
cdr3_nt: TGTGCCAGCAGTTTAAATCCCAGGGGCACAGATACGCAGTATTTT
cdr3_aa: CASSLNPRGTDTQYF

clone_size: few
v_call: TRBV7-9
d_call: TRBD1
j_call: TRBJ2-1
cdr3_nt: TGTGCCAGCCGTCCCACAGGGGGCAATGAGCAGTTCTTC
cdr3_aa: CASRPTGGNEQFF

clone_size: .
v_call: TRBV6-1
d_call: .
j_call: TRBJ2-5
cdr3_nt: TGTGCCAGCAGTGAAGCCTTTCTAGAGACCCAGTACTTC
cdr3_aa: CASSEAFLETQYF

clone_size: .
v_call: TRBV6-2/TRBV6-3
d_call: .
j_call: TRBJ2-3
cdr3_nt: TGTGCCAGCAGCCACCGGGAACCTACGCGTACGCAGTATTTT
cdr3_aa: CASSHREPTRTQYF

clone_size: few
v_call: TRBV27
d_call: .
j_call: TRBJ2-1
cdr3_nt: TGTGCCAGCAGCAAAATCCCCGACAATGAGCAGTTCTTC
cdr3_aa: CASSKIPDNEQFF

clone_size: few
v_call: TRBV6-1
d_call: .
j_call: TRBJ2-7
cdr3_nt: TGTGCCAGCAGTTACCTAATTACAGGTTACAACGCTCCTAGGTACGAGCAGTACTTC
cdr3_aa: CASSYLITGYNAPRYEQYF

clone_size: .
v_call: TRBV6-1
d_call: TRBD2
j_call: TRBJ2-3
cdr3_nt: TGTGCCAGCAGTGACCTACCCCCTGGCGGGGGGACAGATACGCAGTATTTT
cdr3_aa: CASSDLPPGGGTDTQYF

clone_size: many
v_call: TRBV7-2
d_call: .
j_call: TRBJ2-5
cdr3_nt: TGTGCCAGCACCATGAATCAGGGCTCGTTGGGGGAGACCCAGTACTTC
cdr3_aa: CASTMNQGSLGETQYF

clone_size: few
v_call: TRBV10-2
d_call: TRBD2
j_call: TRBJ2-1
cdr3_nt: TGCGCCAGCAGTGAGCTAGCGGGAGGGCCGGGGGAGCAGTTCTTC
cdr3_aa: CASSELAGGPGEQFF

clone_size: .
v_call: TRBV19
d_call: .
j_call: TRBJ2-1
cdr3_nt: TGTGCCACAAGGGGTGATGGCGACCGGCCCACGGATATCCACAATGAGCAGTTCTTC
cdr3_aa: CATRGDGDRPTDIHNEQFF

clone_size: .
v_call: TRBV5-4
d_call: TRBD1
j_call: TRBJ1-2
cdr3_nt: TGTGCCAGCAGCCCTCGGGACAGCTACTATGGCTACACCTTC
cdr3_aa: CASSPRDSYYGYTF

clone_size: many
v_call: TRBV7-8
d_call: TRBD1
j_call: TRBJ1-5
cdr3_nt: TGTGCCAGCAGCTTAGGACAGGGACTCAATCAGCCCCAGCATTTT
cdr3_aa: CASSLGQGLNQPQHF

clone_size: few
v_call: TRBV7-2
d_call: TRBD1
j_call: TRBJ1-1
cdr3_nt: TGTGCCAGCATCTTGAGAGGAGGGGGCATTGAAGCTTTCTTT
cdr3_aa: CASILRGGGIEAFF

clone_size: .
v_call: TRBV7-2
d_call: .
j_call: TRBJ2-3
cdr3_nt: TGTGCCAGCAGCTTATGGGCTACAGATACGCAGTATTTT
cdr3_aa: CASSLWATDTQYF

clone_size: .
v_call: TRBV6-1
d_call: .
j_call: TRBJ1-1
cdr3_nt: TGTGCCAGCACCCCGCTCAGGGATATGAACACTGAAGCTTTCTTT
cdr3_aa: CASTPLRDMNTEAFF

clone_size: many
v_call: TRBV7-2
d_call: .
j_call: TRBJ2-7
cdr3_nt: TGTGCCAGCAGCTTATCGAGGACGGGGGAGCAGTACTTC
cdr3_aa: CASSLSRTGEQYF

clone_size: .
v_call: TRBV12-3/TRBV12-4
d_call: TRBD1
j_call: TRBJ2-7
cdr3_nt: TGTGCCAGCAGTTTGCATGGGACAGGGGGCTACGAGCAGTACTTC
cdr3_aa: CASSLHGTGGYEQYF

clone_size: many
v_call: TRBV7-2
d_call: .
j_call: TRBJ2-7
cdr3_nt: TGTGCCAGCAGCCGGCAGGGAGGTACGTCCGACGAGCAGTACTTC
cdr3_aa: CASSRQGGTSDEQYF

clone_size: few
v_call: TRBV19
d_call: .
j_call: TRBJ1-4
cdr3_nt: TGTGCCACTCACGGGGGGGTGGCTGAAAAACTGTTTTTT
cdr3_aa: CATHGGVAEKLFF

clone_size: .
v_call: TRBV30
d_call: .
j_call: TRBJ2-1
cdr3_nt: TGTGCCTGGAGTTCATTGGACCTACACAATGAGCAGTTCTTC
cdr3_aa: CAWSSLDLHNEQFF

clone_size: few
v_call: TRBV7-2
d_call: .
j_call: TRBJ2-7
cdr3_nt: TGTGCCAGCAGCGATGGGTGGGCAGAGCAGTACTTC
cdr3_aa: CASSDGWAEQYF

clone_size: few
v_call: TRBV10-3
d_call: TRBD1
j_call: TRBJ1-5
cdr3_nt: TGTGCCACCGGGACAGGCGCTAATCAGCCCCAGCATTTT
cdr3_aa: CATGTGANQPQHF

clone_size: .
v_call: TRBV3-1
d_call: .
j_call: TRBJ2-7
cdr3_nt: TGTGCCAGCAGCCAAGGGGTGAGGGAGCAGTACTTC
cdr3_aa: CASSQGVREQYF

clone_size: few
v_call: TRBV12-3/TRBV12-4
d_call: .
j_call: TRBJ2-7
cdr3_nt: TGTGCCAGCAGTTTAGATTTGGCGTCCTACGAGCAGTACTTC
cdr3_aa: CASSLDLASYEQYF